This record covers a single T cell receptor beta chain. Some clones are missing from TCRdb's copy, which holds only in-frame ones; the method was immunoSEQ multiplex PCR. The data show some 200,000 clones, with roughly 90% seen just once and 0.78% held by the top ten. This entry comes from a study of blood T cell repertoires in COVID-19. The germline V gene has CDR1 MNHEY and CDR2 SMNVEV (reference sequence). V was cut by 5 bases and J by 3 bases, with 11 bases left in between. This CDR3 has 14 amino acids. The rearrangement uses TRBV27 and TRBJ1-3; D is perhaps TRBD1 (6 bases). This clonotype was obtained from a woman in her 70s with acute or convalescent COVID-19. The sequencing sample was made of peripheral blood. The CDR3 protein is CASSREGVGNTIYF. In nucleotides, the CDR3 is TGTGCCAGCAGTCGCGAGGGGGTTGGAAACACCATATATTTT.